This T cell receptor (beta chain) was recovered during a study of patients and donors after allogeneic stem cell transplantation. This CDR3 is built from 14 residues. J lost 3 bases, V lost 1 base, and 6 bases had no gene match. CDR1 is DFQATT and CDR2 is SNEGSKA in the germline V gene (reference sequence). Via MiXCR, TCRdb re-called the RT-PCR reads, giving one row per CDR3 protein. The sample records about a million distinct CDR3 sequences, more than 15% being singletons. This clonotype has just a few counts. This clonotype originated in a human donor who was either an allogeneic HSCT recipient or a stem cell or donor lymphocyte infusion donor (not recorded which). It is not recorded whose cells these are; they may come from a transplant donor. The V gene is TRBV20-1, the J gene TRBJ2-7; 7 nucleotides agree with TRBD2. The sequenced sample consisted of blood, either unsorted or a sorted T cell fraction (not recorded which). DNA of the CDR3: TGCAGTGCTAGAGGAGGCGGGGGAAACTACGAGCAGTACTTC. Protein product: CSARGGGGNYEQYF.